The clone carrying this T cell receptor (beta chain) was observed at least ten times. The antigen is undetermined. This entry is derived from a study of neurological immune-mediated disorders. Study background: Relapsing-remitting patients made up about 90% of the roughly 34 multiple sclerosis patients, and secondary progressive patients made up 3.

Trimming removed 3 bases from V and 7 bases from J; junction bases left unmatched: 14. CDR1 is SGHVS and CDR2 is FQNEAQ in the germline V gene. This CDR3 has 18 residues. Study-wide results and caveats: The multiple sclerosis repertoire cluster was associated with no clinical or MRI feature.

Each TCR transcript was tagged with a 10-nucleotide random UMI during 5'RACE. Each CDR3 protein is one row after TCRdb ran MiXCR on the 5' RACE reads. The sample includes 50,000 to 70,000 distinct CDR3 sequences, 3.4% of them seen just once. The sequence came from a man aged 35 to 55 with multiple sclerosis. The chain employs TRBV7-8 and TRBJ2-1; 11 bases map to TRBD2. Sequencing input: PBMCs. This CDR3 reads CASSFDLAGGPEGNEQFF. The CDR3 DNA reads TGTGCCAGCAGCTTTGACCTAGCGGGAGGACCCGAGGGGAATGAGCAGTTCTTC.